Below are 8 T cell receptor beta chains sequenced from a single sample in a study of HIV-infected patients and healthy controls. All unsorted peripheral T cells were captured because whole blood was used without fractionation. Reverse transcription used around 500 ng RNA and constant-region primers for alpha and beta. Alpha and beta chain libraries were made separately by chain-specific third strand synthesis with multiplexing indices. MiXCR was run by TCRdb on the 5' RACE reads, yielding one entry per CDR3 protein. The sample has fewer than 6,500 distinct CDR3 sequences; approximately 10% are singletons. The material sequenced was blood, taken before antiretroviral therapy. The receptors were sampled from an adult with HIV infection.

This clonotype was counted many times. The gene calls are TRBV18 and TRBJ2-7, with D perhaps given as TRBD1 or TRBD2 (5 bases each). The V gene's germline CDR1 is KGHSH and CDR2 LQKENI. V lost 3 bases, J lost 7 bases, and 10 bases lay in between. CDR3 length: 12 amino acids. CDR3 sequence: CASSPGAGEQYF. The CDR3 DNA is TGTGCCAGCTCACCCGGGGCTGGAGAGCAGTACTTC.

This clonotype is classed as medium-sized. Written as DNA, the CDR3 is TGTGCCAGCAGCGCCGGGCCTCCTCCCAGAGATACGCAGTATTTT. This translates into CASSAGPPPRDTQYF. V usage is TRBV7-9 and J usage is TRBJ2-3; D call uncertain. The CDR3 sequence is 15 residues long. Trimming cost V 5 bases and J 5 bases, with 17 bases left between them. Germline CDR1 is SEHNR and CDR2 is FQNEAQ (reference sequence). The variable domain in full, completed from reference TRBV7-9 and TRBJ2-3, reads DTGVSQNPRHKITKRGQNVTFRCDPISEHNRLYWYRQTLGQGPEFLTYFQNEAQLEKSRLLSDRFSAERPKGSFSTLEIQRTEQGDSAMYLCASSAGPPPRDTQYFGPGTRLTVL.

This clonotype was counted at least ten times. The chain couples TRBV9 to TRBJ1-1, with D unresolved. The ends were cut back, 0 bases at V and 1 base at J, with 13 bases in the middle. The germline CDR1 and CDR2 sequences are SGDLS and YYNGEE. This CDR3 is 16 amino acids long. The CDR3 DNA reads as TGTGCCAGCAGCGTAGGCAACAAGGCTTGGAACACTGAAGCTTTCTTT. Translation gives CASSVGNKAWNTEAFF. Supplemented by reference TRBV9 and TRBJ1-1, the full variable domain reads DSGVTQTPKHLITATGQRVTLRCSPRSGDLSVYWYQQSLDQGLQFLIQYYNGEERAKGNILERFSAQQFPDLHSELNLSSLELGDSALYFCASSVGNKAWNTEAFFGQGTRLTVV.

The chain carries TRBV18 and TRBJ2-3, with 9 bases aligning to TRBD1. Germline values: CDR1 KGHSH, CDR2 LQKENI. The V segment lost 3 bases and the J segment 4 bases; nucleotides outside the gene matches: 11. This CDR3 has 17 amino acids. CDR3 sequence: CASSPIRDRERPDTQYF. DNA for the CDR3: TGTGCCAGCTCACCCATCCGGGACAGGGAAAGGCCAGATACGCAGTATTTT.

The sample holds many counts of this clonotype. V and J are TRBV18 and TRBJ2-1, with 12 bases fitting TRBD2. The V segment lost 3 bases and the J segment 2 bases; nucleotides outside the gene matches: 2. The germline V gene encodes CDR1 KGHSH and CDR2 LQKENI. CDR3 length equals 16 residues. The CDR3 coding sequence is TGTGCCAGCTCACCTCGACTAGCGGGGGCCTACAATGAGCAGTTCTTC. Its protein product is CASSPRLAGAYNEQFF.

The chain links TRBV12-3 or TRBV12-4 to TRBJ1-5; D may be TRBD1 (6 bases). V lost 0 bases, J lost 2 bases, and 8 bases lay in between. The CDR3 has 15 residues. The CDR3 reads CASSLAQGGNQPQHF. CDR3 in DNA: TGTGCCAGCAGTTTAGCACAGGGTGGCAATCAGCCCCAGCATTTT.

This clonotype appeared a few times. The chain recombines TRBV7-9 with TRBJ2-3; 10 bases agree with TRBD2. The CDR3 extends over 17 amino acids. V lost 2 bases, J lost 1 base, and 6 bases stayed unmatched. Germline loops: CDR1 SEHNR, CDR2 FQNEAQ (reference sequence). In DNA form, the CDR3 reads TGTGCCAGCAGCTTAAGGGTAGGACTAGCGGGCACAGATACGCAGTATTTT. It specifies CASSLRVGLAGTDTQYF.

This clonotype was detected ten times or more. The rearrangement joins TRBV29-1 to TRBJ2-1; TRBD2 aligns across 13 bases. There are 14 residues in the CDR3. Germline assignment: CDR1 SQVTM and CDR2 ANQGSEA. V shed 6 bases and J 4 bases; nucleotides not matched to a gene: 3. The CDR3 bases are TGCAGCGTCGGGACTAGCGGGAATTACAATGAGCAGTTCTTC. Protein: CSVGTSGNYNEQFF.